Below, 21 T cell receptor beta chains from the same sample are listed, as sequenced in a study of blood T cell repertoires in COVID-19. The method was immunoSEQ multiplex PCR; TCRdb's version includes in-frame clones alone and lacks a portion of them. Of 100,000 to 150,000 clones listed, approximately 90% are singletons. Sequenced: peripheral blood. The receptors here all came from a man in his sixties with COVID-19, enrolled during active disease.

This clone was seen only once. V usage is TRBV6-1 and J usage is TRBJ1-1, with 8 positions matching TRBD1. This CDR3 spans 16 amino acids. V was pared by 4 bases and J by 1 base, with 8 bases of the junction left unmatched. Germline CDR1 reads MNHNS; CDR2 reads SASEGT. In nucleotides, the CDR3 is TGTGCCAGCAGTGGATACGACAGGGGTTCGAACACTGAAGCTTTCTTT. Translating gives CASSGYDRGSNTEAFF.

The chain's CDR3 is CASYLGGGMNTEAFF. CDR3 bases: TGCGCCAGCTATCTCGGAGGGGGCATGAACACTGAAGCTTTCTTT. This chain connects TRBV5-1 to TRBJ1-1; 7 bases are a match to TRBD1. The ends lost 7 bases at V and 0 bases at J; junction bases unmatched: 9. CDR1 and CDR2 (germline): SGHRS, YFSETQ. The CDR3 length is 15 residues.

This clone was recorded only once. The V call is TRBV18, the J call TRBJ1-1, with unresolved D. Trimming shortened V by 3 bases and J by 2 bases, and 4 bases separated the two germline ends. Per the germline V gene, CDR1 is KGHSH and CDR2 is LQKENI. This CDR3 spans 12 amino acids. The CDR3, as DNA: TGTGCCAGCTCACCTAGCAACACTGAAGCTTTCTTT. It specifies CASSPSNTEAFF. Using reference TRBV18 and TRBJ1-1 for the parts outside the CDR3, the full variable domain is NAGVMQNPRHLVRRRGQEARLRCSPMKGHSHVYWYRQLPEEGLKFMVYLQKENIIDESGMPKERFSAEFPKEGPSILRIQQVVRGDSAAYFCASSPSNTEAFFGQGTRLTVV.

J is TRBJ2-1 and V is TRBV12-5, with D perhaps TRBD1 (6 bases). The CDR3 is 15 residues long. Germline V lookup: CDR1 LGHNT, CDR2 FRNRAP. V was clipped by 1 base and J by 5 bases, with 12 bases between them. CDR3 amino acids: CASGLAVTGNNEQFF. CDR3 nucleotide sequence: TGTGCTAGTGGTTTGGCCGTAACAGGGAACAATGAGCAGTTCTTC.

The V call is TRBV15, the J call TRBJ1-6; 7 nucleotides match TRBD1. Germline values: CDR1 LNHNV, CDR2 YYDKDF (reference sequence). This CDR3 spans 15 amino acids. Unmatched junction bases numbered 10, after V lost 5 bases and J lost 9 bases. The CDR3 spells CATSPRQGLGSPLHF. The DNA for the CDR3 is TGTGCCACCAGCCCTAGACAGGGCCTTGGTTCACCCCTCCACTTT.

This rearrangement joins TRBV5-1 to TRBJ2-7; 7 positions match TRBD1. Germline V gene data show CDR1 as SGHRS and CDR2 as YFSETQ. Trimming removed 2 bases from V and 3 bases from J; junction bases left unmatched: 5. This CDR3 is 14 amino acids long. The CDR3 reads CASSFGNRGYEQYF. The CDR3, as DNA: TGCGCCAGCAGCTTTGGTAACAGGGGCTACGAGCAGTACTTC. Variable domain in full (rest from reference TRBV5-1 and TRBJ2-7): KAGVTQTPRYLIKTRGQQVTLSCSPISGHRSVSWYQQTPGQGLQFLFEYFSETQRNKGNFPGRFSGRQFSNSRSEMNVSTLELGDSALYLCASSFGNRGYEQYFGPGTRLTVT.

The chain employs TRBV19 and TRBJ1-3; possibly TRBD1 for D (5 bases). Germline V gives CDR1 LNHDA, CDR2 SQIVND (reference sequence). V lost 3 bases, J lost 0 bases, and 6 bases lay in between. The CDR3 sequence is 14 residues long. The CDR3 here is CASSMTASGNTIYF. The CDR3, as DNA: TGTGCCAGTAGTATGACAGCCTCTGGAAACACCATATATTTT.

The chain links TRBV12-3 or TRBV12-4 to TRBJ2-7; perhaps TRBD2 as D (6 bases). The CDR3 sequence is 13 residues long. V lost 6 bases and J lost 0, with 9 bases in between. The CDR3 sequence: CASRRDGSYEQYF. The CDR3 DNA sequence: TGTGCCAGCAGGCGGGACGGCTCCTACGAGCAGTACTTC.

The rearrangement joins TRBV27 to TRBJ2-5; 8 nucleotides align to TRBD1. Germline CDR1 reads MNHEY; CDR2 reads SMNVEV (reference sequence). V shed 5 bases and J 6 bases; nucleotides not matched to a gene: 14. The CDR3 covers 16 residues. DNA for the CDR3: TGTGCCAGCAGTAGAAGGACAGGGTTGTTCCTACAGACCCAGTACTTC. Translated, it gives CASSRRTGLFLQTQYF.

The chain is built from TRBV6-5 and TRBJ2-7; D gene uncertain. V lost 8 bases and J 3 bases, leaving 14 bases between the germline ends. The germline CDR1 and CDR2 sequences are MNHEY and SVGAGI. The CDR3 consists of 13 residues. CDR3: CASSPWLNYEQYF. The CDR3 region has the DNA TGTGCCAGCTCGCCGTGGCTTAACTACGAGCAGTACTTC.

CDR3 sequence reads: CASSLVEAGGHNEQFF. CDR3 DNA sequence: TGTGCCAGCAGCCTCGTAGAAGCGGGGGGGCATAATGAGCAGTTCTTC. The chain employs TRBV7-2 and TRBJ2-1, with TRBD2 matching over 10 bases. Trimming took 5 bases from V and 7 from J; bases not matched to a gene: 11. CDR1 is SGHTA and CDR2 is FQGNSA in the germline V gene. This CDR3 is built from 16 residues.

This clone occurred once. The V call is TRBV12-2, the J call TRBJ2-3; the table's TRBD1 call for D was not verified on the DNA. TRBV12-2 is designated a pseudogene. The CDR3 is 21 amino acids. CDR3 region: CASRPSPKGQGARKYTDTQYF. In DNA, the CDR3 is TGTGCAAGTCGCCCCAGCCCAAAGGGACAGGGGGCGCGAAAATACACAGATACGCAGTATTTT.

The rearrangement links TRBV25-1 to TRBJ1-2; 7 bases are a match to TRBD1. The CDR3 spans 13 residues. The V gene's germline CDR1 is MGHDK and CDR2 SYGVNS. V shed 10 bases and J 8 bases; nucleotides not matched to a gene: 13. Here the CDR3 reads CATKPTGAYGYTF. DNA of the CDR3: TGTGCCACCAAACCCACAGGGGCATACGGCTACACCTTC.

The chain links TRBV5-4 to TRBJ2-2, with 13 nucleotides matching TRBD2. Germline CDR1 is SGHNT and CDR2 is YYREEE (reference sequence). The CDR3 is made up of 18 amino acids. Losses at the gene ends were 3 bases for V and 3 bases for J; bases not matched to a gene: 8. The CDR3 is CASSWGLAGHWDTGELFF. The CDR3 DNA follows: TGTGCCAGCAGCTGGGGACTAGCGGGGCATTGGGACACCGGGGAGCTGTTTTTT.

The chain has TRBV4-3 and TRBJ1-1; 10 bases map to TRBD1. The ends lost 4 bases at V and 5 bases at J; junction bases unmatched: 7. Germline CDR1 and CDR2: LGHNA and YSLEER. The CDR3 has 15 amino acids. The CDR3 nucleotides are TGCGCCAGCAGCCCAGGCGGGACAGGGGTTACTGAAGCTTTCTTT. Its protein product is CASSPGGTGVTEAFF.

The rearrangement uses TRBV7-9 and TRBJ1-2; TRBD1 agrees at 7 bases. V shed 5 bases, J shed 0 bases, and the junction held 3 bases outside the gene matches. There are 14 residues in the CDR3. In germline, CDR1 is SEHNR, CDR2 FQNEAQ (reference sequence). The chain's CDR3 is CASSPGTANYGYTF. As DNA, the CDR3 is TGTGCCAGCAGCCCCGGGACAGCTAACTATGGCTACACCTTC.

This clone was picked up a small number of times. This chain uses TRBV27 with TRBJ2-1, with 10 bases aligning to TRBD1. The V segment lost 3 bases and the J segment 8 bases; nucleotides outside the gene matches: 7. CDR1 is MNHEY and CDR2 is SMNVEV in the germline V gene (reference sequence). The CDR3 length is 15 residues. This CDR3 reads CASSFWDRGVHEQFF. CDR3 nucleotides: TGTGCCAGCAGTTTTTGGGACAGGGGAGTACATGAGCAGTTCTTC.

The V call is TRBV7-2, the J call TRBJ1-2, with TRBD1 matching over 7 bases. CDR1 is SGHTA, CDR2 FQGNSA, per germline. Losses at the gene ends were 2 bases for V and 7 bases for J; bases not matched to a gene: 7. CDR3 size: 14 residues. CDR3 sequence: CASSLYEGAGGYTF. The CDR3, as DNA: TGTGCCAGCAGCTTATACGAGGGGGCGGGTGGCTACACCTTC. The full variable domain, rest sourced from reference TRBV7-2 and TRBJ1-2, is GAGVSQSPSNKVTEKGKDVELRCDPISGHTALYWYRQSLGQGLEFLIYFQGNSAPDKSGLPSDRFSAERTGGSVSTLTIQRTQQEDSAVYLCASSLYEGAGGYTFGSGTRLTVV.

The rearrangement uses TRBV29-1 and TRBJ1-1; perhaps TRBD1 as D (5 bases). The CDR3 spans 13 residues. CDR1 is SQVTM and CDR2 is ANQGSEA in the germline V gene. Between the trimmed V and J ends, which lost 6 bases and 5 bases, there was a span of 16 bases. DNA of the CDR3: TGCAGCGTCCCTGGGACCCGGGAGACTGAAGCTTTCTTT. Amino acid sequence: CSVPGTRETEAFF.

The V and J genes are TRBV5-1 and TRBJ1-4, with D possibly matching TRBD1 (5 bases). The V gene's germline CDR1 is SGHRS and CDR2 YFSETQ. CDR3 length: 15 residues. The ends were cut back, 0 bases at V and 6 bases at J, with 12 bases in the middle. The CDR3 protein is CASSLAAGTDEKLFF. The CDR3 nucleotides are TGCGCCAGCAGCTTGGCCGCGGGGACCGATGAAAAACTGTTTTTT.

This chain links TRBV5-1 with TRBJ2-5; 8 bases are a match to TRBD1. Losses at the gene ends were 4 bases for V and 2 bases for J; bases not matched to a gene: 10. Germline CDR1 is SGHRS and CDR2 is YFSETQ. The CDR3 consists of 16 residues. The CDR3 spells CASSPDRALRQETQYF. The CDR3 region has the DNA TGCGCCAGCAGCCCGGACAGGGCCCTTCGTCAAGAGACCCAGTACTTC.